The clone carrying this T cell receptor (beta chain) was observed a handful of times. Its antigen is currently unknown. Other DNA sequences in this specimen translate into the identical CDR3. This specimen comes from a study of cytomegalovirus exposure and HLA in healthy donors. About the research overall: Within an early data release were 85 million or so unique TCRs drawn from HLA-typed donors.

Germline CDR1 and CDR2: SGHRS and YFSETQ. Trimming took 5 bases from V and 1 from J, leaving 11 bases between them. This CDR3 has 14 residues. The PCR used 60 Vbeta and 13 Jbeta primers. Profiling relied on immunoSEQ multiplex PCR, and the TCRdb table lists in-frame clones only, not all of them. The sample has 130,000 to 150,000 clones; under 85% are singletons. Study-level findings and limits: For most TCR beta V segments, an earlier analysis put the productive rate at about 90% or about 30% of the time. One variant, a missense change in DCLRE1C, was linked in a later analysis to TCR beta V- and J-gene trimming. Later analysis revealed greater clonal expansion in HLA-associated TCR beta chains than in equally common others.

The gene calls are TRBV5-1 and TRBJ2-3; D not certain. The receptor was derived from a man younger than 35 in good health and CMV-seronegative. Sequencing was carried out using PBMCs. CDR3 DNA: TGCGCCAGCAGTCTTTGGCAGGGCACAGATACGCAGTATTTT. Its protein is CASSLWQGTDTQYF.